The 11 T cell receptor beta chains below come from one sample, sequenced in a study of T cell changes during pregnancy in multiple sclerosis. Sequencing was performed with immunoSEQ multiplex PCR; in TCRdb, only in-frame clones are kept and a portion is missing. This table holds 25,000 to 30,000 clones, around 86% found once. The material was CD4+ T cells from peripheral blood mononuclear cells, obtained in the first trimester of pregnancy. The source of these receptors is a female donor in good health, enrolled as a control in a pregnancy study.

This rearrangement joins TRBV27 to TRBJ1-2; TRBD1 is a possible D gene (5 bases). The V gene lost 5 bases and the J gene lost 4 bases, with 11 bases spanning the gap. Looked up from germline, CDR1 is MNHEY and CDR2 is SMNVEV (reference sequence). The CDR3 sequence is 13 residues long. The CDR3 coding sequence is TGTGCCAGCAGTCCAGGGTTATCCTATGGCTACACCTTC. This translates into CASSPGLSYGYTF.

J is TRBJ1-5 and V is TRBV28; D is perhaps TRBD1 (6 bases). The germline V and J ends were trimmed by 2 bases and 6 bases, with 14 bases remaining between them. This CDR3 is built from 15 residues. Per germline, CDR1 MDHEN and CDR2 SYDVKM. The CDR3 DNA reads TGTGCCAGCAGTTTAAGACAGGAGGTTGGTCAGCCCCAGCATTTT. Residues: CASSLRQEVGQPQHF.

This chain uses TRBV10-3 with TRBJ1-2, with 9 bases that match TRBD1. Germline V gene sequence: CDR1 ENHRY, CDR2 SYGVKD. V trimming: 0 bases; J trimming: 6 bases; junction bases outside the gene matches: 8. There are 16 residues in the CDR3. CDR3 DNA: TGTGCCATCAGTGAGTCTCCCTTCCGGGACAGGGATGGCTACACCTTC. Its translation is CAISESPFRDRDGYTF.

The genes are TRBV7-3 and TRBJ2-2, with 9 bases identical to TRBD2. The CDR3 loop spans 19 amino acids. The germline V gene has CDR1 SGHTA and CDR2 FQGTGA. V shed 3 bases, J shed 7 bases, and the junction held 18 bases outside the gene matches. The CDR3 bases are TGTGCCAGCAGCTTTACTCCGACTAGCGGAGTGGGGAATGGCGGGGAGCTGTTTTTT. Translated, it gives CASSFTPTSGVGNGGELFF. The whole variable domain, filled in from reference TRBV7-3 and TRBJ2-2, reads GAGVSQTPSNKVTEKGKYVELRCDPISGHTALYWYRQSLGQGPEFLIYFQGTGAADDSGLPNDRFFAVRPEGSVSTLKIQRTERGDSAVYLCASSFTPTSGVGNGGELFFGEGSRLTVL.

The CDR3 protein is CASSIGGLLRETQYF. Here the CDR3 DNA reads TGTGCCAGTAGTATCGGAGGCCTTTTACGAGAGACCCAGTACTTC. The chain is built from TRBV19 and TRBJ2-5; possibly TRBD2 for D (5 bases). The V gene lost 3 bases and the J gene lost 4 bases, with 15 bases spanning the gap. The germline gives CDR1 LNHDA, CDR2 SQIVND (reference sequence). The CDR3 runs 15 residues.

The chain has TRBV4-3 and TRBJ2-7; 12 bases fit TRBD2. After removal of 1 base from V and 2 bases from J, the junction contained 3 bases not matched to a gene. Per germline, CDR1 LGHNA and CDR2 YSLEER. This CDR3 has 16 residues. DNA for the CDR3: TGCGCCAGCAGCCAAGTGGGACTAGCGGGCGCCTACGAGCAGTACTTC. Protein product: CASSQVGLAGAYEQYF.

J is TRBJ2-7 and V is TRBV30; possibly TRBD1 for D (6 bases). The CDR3 length is 14 residues. The germline CDR1 and CDR2 sequences are GTSNPN and SVGIG (reference sequence). Trimming took 1 base from V and 3 from J, leaving 13 bases between them. CDR3 loop: CAWSGSQGNYEQYF. The CDR3 DNA reads TGTGCCTGGAGTGGGTCCCAGGGGAACTACGAGCAGTACTTC.

The J gene is TRBJ2-2, the V gene TRBV29-1; D might be TRBD1 (5 bases). Trimming shortened V by 4 bases and J by 3 bases, and 15 bases separated the two germline ends. Germline V gene lookup returns CDR1 SQVTM and CDR2 ANQGSEA. The CDR3 totals 15 residues. CDR3 coding DNA: TGCAGCGTTGCCCGGCAGGGATTGGACACCGGGGAGCTGTTTTTT. Its protein is CSVARQGLDTGELFF.

CDR3 residues: CASSFPNQPQHF. CDR3 nucleotides: TGTGCCAGCAGCTTCCCGAATCAGCCCCAGCATTTT. The chain joins TRBV7-6 to TRBJ1-5; D unclear. Germline CDR1 reads SGHVS; CDR2 reads FNYEAQ. Trimming stripped 3 bases from V and 4 bases from J, with 4 bases between. This CDR3 has 12 amino acids.

V and J are TRBV18 and TRBJ1-5, with 7 positions matching TRBD1. Per germline, CDR1 KGHSH and CDR2 LQKENI. J gave up 7 bases and V 6 bases, and 6 bases lay outside the gene matches. This CDR3 has 13 amino acids. The CDR3 bases are TGTGCCAGCTCCGGGGCAGGGGGACAGCCCCAGCATTTT. Translated: CASSGAGGQPQHF.

This clone has just one count. J is TRBJ1-2 and V is TRBV10-3; D perhaps matches TRBD1 (5 bases). V was clipped by 3 bases and J by 1 base, with 15 bases between them. The CDR3 is made up of 16 amino acids. The germline gives CDR1 ENHRY, CDR2 SYGVKD. CDR3: CAISDAGGELNYGYTF. CDR3 in DNA: TGTGCCATCAGTGATGCTGGGGGGGAACTTAACTATGGCTACACCTTC.